This TCR beta chain was found in a study of blood T cell repertoires in COVID-19 (dated by TCRdb to about 2020). Regarding the complete study: Collaborator samples came from the United States, Italy and Spain and covered acute and convalescent phases of COVID-19. The material from the prospective study consisted of cDNA or gDNA derived from T cells, B-cell-depleted T cells, or PBMCs. Subjects who had been exposed to COVID-19, were actively infected with it, or had recovered from it provided the deeply sampled blood TCRbeta repertoires that made up the dataset. A freely available public database, intended as a resource for researchers studying the immune response to SARS-CoV-2, is where the repertoires were released. Samples came from the ongoing ImmuneRACE study (first 160 participants) plus 1,254 subjects from 6 global collaborators. The sample metadata nearly always contained a de-identified subject ID, COVID-19 status, age in years and sex. HLA class I and class II types, where available, came from metadata supplied by the sample provider rather than from assay-based typing.

Broader findings and caveats from the paper: The amount of clinical and demographic metadata varied by source and participant and was provided uncurated.

The CDR3 sequence holds 14 residues, the cysteine and phenylalanine included. Of the read, only the CDR3 DNA is kept; its 42 bases are in frame from base 1. The germline V gene yields ENHRY for CDR1 and SYGVKD for CDR2. Concerning this clone itself: Its antigen specificity is not known. The junction differs from germline at one of its ends, possibly a read error.

Whole blood was collected in K2EDTA tubes by collaborating institutions according to the institutions' own protocols. Collaborator samples were shipped for TCRbeta analysis as frozen whole blood, isolated PBMCs, or DNA extracted from either sample type. The immunoSEQ Assay, a bias-controlled multiplex PCR, was used to amplify TCRbeta CDR3 regions from genomic DNA. The authors processed their data as follows. Within the assay, amplification of reference gene primers was used to estimate how many nucleated cells each sample contained. To quantify the absolute abundance of each unique TCRbeta CDR3 rearrangement, sequence reads were collapsed and filtered. For each sample, productive Simpson clonality was calculated by taking the square root of Simpson's diversity index across productive rearrangements. Here the immuneACCESS table is served through TCRdb, limited to in-frame sequences with V and J called. Missing clones are a known gap in these copies; in checked studies unresolved V genes cover under half, and the rest lacks a known reason. That table is the source of V, J and clone size, and D and trimming were worked out from the DNA. This sample gives 45,000 to 55,000 clones in total; around nine tenths of them show up just once. Of the sample, 8.4% falls within the top ten clones.

The specimen sequenced was peripheral blood. This sequence was found in a woman in her 40s with active COVID-19. This sequence uses TRBV10-3 and TRBJ2-1, with no confidently assigned D gene. The CDR3 is CAISEYSSYNEQFF. The DNA sequence follows: TGTGCCATCAGCGAGTACAGCTCCTACAATGAGCAGTTCTTC.